This paragraph reports one TCR beta chain. What it binds is not known. Following a re-call of the 5' RACE reads, TCRdb has one entry per CDR3 protein and lacks DNA. There are about 380,000 distinct CDR3 sequences in the sample, with around 5.2% held by the top ten. The data stem from a study of T cells expressing NK-cell markers. Study-wide findings and caveats: Evidence did not settle whether expanded NKG2C+ T cell clones targeted HCMV.

The CDR3 is 16 residues long. CDR1 and CDR2 from the germline V gene are SGDLS and YYNGEE. This chain joins TRBV9 and TRBJ1-4; the D call from TCRdb, TRBD1, cannot be confirmed without DNA. Sequenced material: blood T cells: a sorted CD56 or NKG2C T cell subset, CD4+ or CD8+ T cells, or bulk PBMC T cells (not recorded which). This TCR came from a man aged 18-75 years in good health. The CDR3 sequence is CASSPWTGGEFKNCFF.